Listed below are T cell receptor beta chains from one sample, sequenced in a study of regulatory T cells in long-lasting Graves disease. From the multiplex PCR reads, TCRdb called clonotypes with MiXCR, one entry per CDR3 protein. The sample records a few hundred thousand distinct CDR3 sequences, about 15% being singletons. The same sample was also studied in work on T cells in Graves' hyperthyroidism and ophthalmopathy.

The source was peripheral blood mononuclear cells (PBMCs), collected at new diagnosis, from a patient treated with antithyroid drugs. These receptors came from a woman in her forties or fifties with Graves disease. Both conserved end residues are part of each CDR3. The D gene is left open where the match is weak.

D	V	CDR3
TRBD1	TRBV28	CASTLGGQGGHEQYF
-	TRBV6-1	CASTQGYNQPQHF
-	TRBV6-1	CASSEGEGGGTQYF
-	TRBV7-3	CASSLRDTSGANVLTF
TRBD1	TRBV5-5	CASSSTGDHGRTQYF
-	TRBV11-2	CASSLVFQNTGELFF
TRBD1	TRBV28	CASRDGQGVDTQYF
-	TRBV29-1	CSVPGSLSGYTF
TRBD2	TRBV9	CASSAPRTRLAGVSDEQFF
TRBD1	TRBV18	CASSPPEGGKTEAFF
TRBD1	TRBV2	CAAASKGQYNSPLHF
TRBD2	TRBV3-1	CASSPGLAGYSYEQYF
-	TRBV3-1	CASSQGIEGGYEQYF
-	TRBV27	CASSLSRASNQPQHF
-	TRBV5-1	CASSFFGRVSGANVLTF
TRBD1	TRBV11-3	CASSGQDTDTQYF
TRBD1	TRBV28	CASRRTGRSNQPQHF
-	TRBV29-1	CSALAQGDTGELFF
-	TRBV10-2	CASSESRGAFF
TRBD1	TRBV6-1	CASRPRRGQGRTDTQYF
-	TRBV20-1	CSAKPYLEMYEQYF
TRBD2	TRBV20-1	CSAGTSGDYEQYF
-	TRBV19	CASSETGTLEKNEQFF
TRBD2	TRBV7-2	CASSLIAGRLNEQFF
TRBD2	TRBV24-1	CATSDLGTSGKETQYF
-	TRBV28	CASSRQSEKLFF
-	TRBV9	CASSVGATSYEQYF
-	TRBV7-8	CASSFNERVTDTQYF
-	TRBV18	CASSPYSPLTGELFF
TRBD1	TRBV6-1	CASRTGASGANVLTF
TRBD2	TRBV6-1	CASNPGLAGYNEQFF
-	TRBV2	CASSGPSPWRSGELFF
-	TRBV11-2	CASSLGRETQYF
-	TRBV2	CASSEWGLSSYEQYF
-	TRBV5-1	CASSLGTGGWNSPLHF
-	TRBV5-1	CASSFLNVGIARTDTQYF
-	TRBV20-1	CSARDYLAYEQYF
TRBD1	TRBV6-2/TRBV6-3	CATTTGGWGQPQHF
-	TRBV12-3/TRBV12-4	CASTRGGAPEAFF
TRBD1	TRBV28	CASSLGQISYEQYF
-	TRBV7-2	CASSYPAEFQETQYF
-	TRBV12-3/TRBV12-4	CAGSQGGQPQHF
-	TRBV2	CASSELGGETQYF
TRBD2	TRBV5-6	CASSLSGRPNNEQFF
-	TRBV6-1	CASSEALDRGGYTF
-	TRBV20-1	CSARDSYNEQFF